Presented here are 7 T cell receptor beta chains from one specimen sequenced in a study of blood T cell repertoires in COVID-19. Assay used: immunoSEQ multiplex PCR; TCRdb lists only in-frame clones, some missing. Counted here are around 170,000 clones, roughly four fifths occurring once; the ten biggest clones make up 10% to 15%. The specimen was peripheral blood. The receptors stem from a man between 65 and 80 years old who had recovered from COVID-19.

The rearrangement uses TRBV18 and TRBJ1-1; TRBD1 might be the D (5 bases). From germline, CDR1 is KGHSH and CDR2 LQKENI. Trimming removed 4 bases from V and 4 bases from J, with 16 bases in between. CDR3 length equals 15 residues. CDR3 nucleotides: TGTGCCAGCTCACTTTCCGGGTCCGGGGGCACTGAAGCTTTCTTT. Translation gives CASSLSGSGGTEAFF.

The chain uses TRBV18 and TRBJ2-7; a weak D match, TRBD1 (5 bases). Trimming left V 3 bases short and J 4 bases short, with 19 bases between. Germline loops: CDR1 KGHSH, CDR2 LQKENI. The CDR3 has 16 amino acids. In DNA form, the CDR3 reads TGTGCCAGCTCACCCGGGTCTAGGCAGGGATTATACGAGCAGTACTTC. This sequence encodes CASSPGSRQGLYEQYF.

CDR3 in amino acids: CASTLGQGAGGYTF. DNA for the CDR3: TGTGCCAGCACCTTGGGACAGGGGGCAGGGGGCTACACCTTC. This chain connects TRBV28 to TRBJ1-2; 12 bases fit TRBD1. Germline values: CDR1 MDHEN, CDR2 SYDVKM. This CDR3 is built from 14 residues. J gave up 8 bases and V 7 bases, and 8 bases lay outside the gene matches.

The CDR3 protein is CASSLEADEQFF. Here the CDR3 DNA reads TGTGCCAGCAGCTTGGAGGCGGATGAGCAGTTCTTC. The V gene is TRBV5-5, the J gene TRBJ2-1; D is uncertain. Deletions cut 0 bases from V and 8 bases from J, with 6 bases between. From germline, CDR1 is SGHKS and CDR2 YYEKEE (reference sequence). The CDR3 is 12 residues long.

The CDR3: CASTGRSSYNEQFF. The CDR3, as DNA: TGTGCCAGCACCGGGAGAAGCTCCTACAATGAGCAGTTCTTC. V usage is TRBV9 and J usage is TRBJ2-1; D is perhaps TRBD2 (6 bases). V dropped 6 bases and J dropped 0 bases, with 10 bases sitting between them. The germline V gene encodes CDR1 SGDLS and CDR2 YYNGEE. The CDR3 is 14 amino acids.

The chain is built from TRBV21-1 and TRBJ2-3; TRBD1, as called in the table, went unchecked against the DNA. TRBV21-1 is a documented pseudogene. The CDR3 has 16 residues. The DNA of the CDR3 is TGTGCCAGCAGCGGACGGGACAGCCCCTGCACAGATACGCAGTATTTT. It yields the protein CASSGRDSPCTDTQYF.

V usage is TRBV2 and J usage is TRBJ1-5, with D possibly matching TRBD1 (5 bases). Germline CDR1 is SNHLY and CDR2 is FYNNEI. V dropped 6 bases and J dropped 0 bases, with 12 bases sitting between them. The CDR3 runs to 15 residues. This CDR3 is CASRQPGGSNQPQHF. CDR3 sequence (DNA): TGTGCCAGCAGACAACCCGGGGGTAGCAATCAGCCCCAGCATTTT.